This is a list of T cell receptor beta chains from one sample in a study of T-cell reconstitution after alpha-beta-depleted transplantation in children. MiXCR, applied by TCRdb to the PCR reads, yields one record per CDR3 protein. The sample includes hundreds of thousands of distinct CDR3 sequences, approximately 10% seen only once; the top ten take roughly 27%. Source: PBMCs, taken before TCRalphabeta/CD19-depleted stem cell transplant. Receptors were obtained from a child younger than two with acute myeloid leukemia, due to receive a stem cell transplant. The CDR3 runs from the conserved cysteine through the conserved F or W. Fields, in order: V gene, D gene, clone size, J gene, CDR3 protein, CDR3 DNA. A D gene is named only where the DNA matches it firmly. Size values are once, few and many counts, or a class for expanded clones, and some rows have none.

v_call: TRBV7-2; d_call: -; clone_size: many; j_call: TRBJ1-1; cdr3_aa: CASSPGAGNTEAFF; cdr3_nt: TGTGCCAGCAGCCCGGGGGCCGGGAACACTGAAGCTTTCTTT
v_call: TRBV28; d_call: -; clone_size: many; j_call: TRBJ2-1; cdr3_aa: CASESTVNEQFF; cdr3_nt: TGTGCCAGCGAGTCGACTGTTAATGAGCAGTTCTTC
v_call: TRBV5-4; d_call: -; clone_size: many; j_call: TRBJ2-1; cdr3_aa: CASSLTGYNEQFF; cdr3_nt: TGTGCCAGCAGCTTAACAGGGTACAATGAGCAGTTCTTC
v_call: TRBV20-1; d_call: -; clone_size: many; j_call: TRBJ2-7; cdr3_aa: CSAGDGAVSYEQYF; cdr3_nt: TGCAGTGCTGGGGACGGGGCGGTTTCCTACGAGCAGTACTTC
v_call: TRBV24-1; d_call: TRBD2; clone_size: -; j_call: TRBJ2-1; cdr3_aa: CATSVLAGGVDEQFF; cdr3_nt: TGTGCCACCAGTGTTTTGGCGGGGGGCGTCGATGAGCAGTTCTTC
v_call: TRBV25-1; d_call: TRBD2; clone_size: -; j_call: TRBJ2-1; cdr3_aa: CASSETSGQRSEQFF; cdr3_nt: TGTGCCAGCAGTGAAACTAGCGGGCAGAGGAGTGAGCAGTTCTTC
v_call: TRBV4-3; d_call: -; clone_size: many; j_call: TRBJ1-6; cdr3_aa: CASSQEQAYNSPLHF; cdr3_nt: TGCGCCAGCAGCCAAGAACAGGCTTATAATTCACCCCTCCACTTT
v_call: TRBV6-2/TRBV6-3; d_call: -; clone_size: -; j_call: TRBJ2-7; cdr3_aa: CASPDRGTYEQYF; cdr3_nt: TGTGCCAGCCCAGACAGAGGAACCTACGAGCAGTACTTC
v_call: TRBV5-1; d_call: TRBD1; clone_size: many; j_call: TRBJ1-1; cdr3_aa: CASSLGQGANTEAFF; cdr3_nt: TGCGCCAGCAGCCTAGGACAGGGGGCGAACACTGAAGCTTTCTTT
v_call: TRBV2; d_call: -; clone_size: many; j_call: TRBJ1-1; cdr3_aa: CASARAAEAFF; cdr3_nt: TGTGCCAGCGCGAGGGCTGCTGAAGCTTTCTTT
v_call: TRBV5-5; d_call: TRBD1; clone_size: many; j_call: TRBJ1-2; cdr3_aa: CASSLTGVNRVYGYTF; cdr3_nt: TGTGCCAGCAGCTTGACAGGGGTTAATCGAGTCTATGGCTACACCTTC
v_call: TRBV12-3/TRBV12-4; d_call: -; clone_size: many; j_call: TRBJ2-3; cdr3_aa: CASSSPPITDTQYF; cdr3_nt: TGTGCCAGCAGTTCGCCTCCAATCACAGATACGCAGTATTTT
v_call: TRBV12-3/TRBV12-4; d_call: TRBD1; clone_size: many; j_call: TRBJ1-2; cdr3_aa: CASSLAEGGGYGYTF; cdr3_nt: TGTGCCAGCAGTTTGGCGGAAGGGGGCGGGTATGGCTACACCTTC
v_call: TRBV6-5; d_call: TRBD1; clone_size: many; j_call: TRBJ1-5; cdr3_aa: CASSYTGQGNQPQHF; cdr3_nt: TGTGCCAGCAGTTACACGGGACAGGGGAATCAGCCCCAGCATTTT
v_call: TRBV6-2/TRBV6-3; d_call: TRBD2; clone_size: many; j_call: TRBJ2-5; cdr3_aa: CASSQPGLAGGQETQYF; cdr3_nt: TGTGCCAGCAGTCAGCCGGGACTAGCGGGAGGCCAAGAGACCCAGTACTTC
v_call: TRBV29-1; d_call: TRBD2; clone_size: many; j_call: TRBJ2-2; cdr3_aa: CSVESRGGTGELFF; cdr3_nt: TGCAGCGTTGAGTCTCGGGGGGGAACCGGGGAGCTGTTTTTT
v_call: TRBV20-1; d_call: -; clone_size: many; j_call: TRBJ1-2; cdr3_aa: CSARDGDGGYTF; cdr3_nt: TGCAGTGCTAGAGATGGGGACGGCGGCTACACCTTC
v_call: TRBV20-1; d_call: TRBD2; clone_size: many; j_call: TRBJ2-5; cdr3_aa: CSAEGREKTQYF; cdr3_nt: TGCAGTGCGGAGGGGCGGGAGAAGACCCAGTACTTC
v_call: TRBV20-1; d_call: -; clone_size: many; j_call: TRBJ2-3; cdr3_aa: CSAGGGLSTDTQYF; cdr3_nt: TGCAGTGCGGGGGGAGGACTTAGCACAGATACGCAGTATTTT
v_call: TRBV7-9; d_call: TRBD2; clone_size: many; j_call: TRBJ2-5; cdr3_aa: CASSQERGLPQETQYF; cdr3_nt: TGTGCCAGCAGCCAAGAGAGGGGACTACCCCAAGAGACCCAGTACTTC
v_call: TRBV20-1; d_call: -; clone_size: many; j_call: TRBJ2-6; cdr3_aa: CSAIAKAGLNLGANVLTF; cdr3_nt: TGCAGTGCAATAGCGAAGGCGGGGTTGAATCTTGGGGCCAACGTCCTGACTTTC
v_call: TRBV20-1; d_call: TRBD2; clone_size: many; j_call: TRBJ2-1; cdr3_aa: CSATPPSGGTNEQFF; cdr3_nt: TGCAGTGCCACCCCCCCTAGCGGGGGTACCAATGAGCAGTTCTTC
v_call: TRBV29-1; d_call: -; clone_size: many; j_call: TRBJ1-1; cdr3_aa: CSGGRANTEAFF; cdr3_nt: TGCAGCGGGGGACGGGCGAACACTGAAGCTTTCTTT
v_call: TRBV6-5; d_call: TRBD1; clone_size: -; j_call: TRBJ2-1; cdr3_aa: CASSSTGGKYNEQFF; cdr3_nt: TGTGCCAGCAGTTCTACAGGGGGAAAGTACAATGAGCAGTTCTTC
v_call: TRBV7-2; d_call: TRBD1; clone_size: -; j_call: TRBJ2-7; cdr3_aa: CASSVTGDMAYEQYF; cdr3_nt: TGTGCCAGCAGCGTTACAGGGGACATGGCCTACGAGCAGTACTTC
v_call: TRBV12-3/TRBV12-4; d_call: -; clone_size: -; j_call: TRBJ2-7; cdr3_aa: CASTETSSSYEQYF; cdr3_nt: TGTGCCAGCACCGAAACTAGTTCCTCCTACGAGCAGTACTTC
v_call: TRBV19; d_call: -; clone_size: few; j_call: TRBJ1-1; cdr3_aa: CASSIIGGTEAFF; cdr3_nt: TGTGCCAGTAGTATAATAGGGGGCACTGAAGCTTTCTTT
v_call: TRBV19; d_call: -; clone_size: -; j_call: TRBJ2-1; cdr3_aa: CASSPGASAGSYNEQFF; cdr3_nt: TGTGCCAGTAGTCCAGGGGCCTCAGCGGGCTCCTACAATGAGCAGTTCTTC
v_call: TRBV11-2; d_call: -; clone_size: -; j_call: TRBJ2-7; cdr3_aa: CASNLPSSYEQYF; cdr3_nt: TGTGCCAGCAACCTACCATCCTCCTACGAGCAGTACTTC
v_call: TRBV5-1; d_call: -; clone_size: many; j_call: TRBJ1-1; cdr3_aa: CASSLAFEVREAFF; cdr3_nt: TGCGCCAGCAGCTTGGCCTTTGAGGTCCGTGAAGCTTTCTTT